Listed below are T cell receptor beta chains from one sample, sequenced in a study of T cells in Graves' hyperthyroidism and ophthalmopathy. TCRdb fed the multiplex PCR reads into MiXCR, producing one record per CDR3 protein. This sample yields some 420,000 distinct CDR3 sequences, of which around 15% are seen a single time; about 4.9% belongs to the top ten. Input material: blood. All receptors derive from a woman younger than 35 with Graves' hyperthyroidism. Each CDR3 is given with its conserved first and last residue. D genes are given only for firm matches. The size field is filled for only some rows; it gives once, few, many or a size class.

13	TRBV11-2	TRBD1	many	TRBJ1-2	CASSIGTGGGYTF	TGTGCCAGCAGCATAGGGACAGGGGGCGGCTACACCTTC
14	TRBV6-6	-	many	TRBJ2-1	CASSYSDRWNEQFF	TGTGCCAGCAGTTACTCCGACCGTTGGAATGAGCAGTTCTTC
19	TRBV6-1	TRBD2	many	TRBJ2-5	CASSYSRTSGRARQETQYF	TGTGCCAGCAGTTATTCAAGGACTAGCGGGAGGGCCAGGCAAGAGACCCAGTACTTC
14	TRBV28	-	many	TRBJ2-7	CASSPTGPSYEQYF	TGTGCCAGCAGCCCGACAGGTCCCTCCTACGAGCAGTACTTC
16	TRBV28	-	many	TRBJ1-5	CASSLLLRDSNQPQHF	TGTGCCAGCAGTTTATTATTACGGGATAGCAATCAGCCCCAGCATTTT
16	TRBV6-2/TRBV6-3	TRBD1	-	TRBJ2-3	CASSYVGTGGADTQYF	TGTGCCAGCAGTTACGTGGGGACAGGGGGCGCAGATACGCAGTATTTT
16	TRBV7-2	-	few	TRBJ2-3	CASSLVGGGVWDTQYF	TGTGCCAGCAGCTTAGTGGGAGGGGGCGTCTGGGATACGCAGTATTTT
15	TRBV9	-	many	TRBJ2-1	CASSVEVGLYNEQFF	TGTGCCAGCAGCGTAGAGGTAGGGTTATACAATGAGCAGTTCTTC
12	TRBV28	-	-	TRBJ1-4	CASSLLQEKLFF	TGTGCCAGCAGTTTATTGCAAGAAAAACTGTTTTTT
19	TRBV11-2	-	few	TRBJ2-7	CASSTNPPGTTHFSYEQCF	TGTGCCAGCAGCACAAATCCCCCCGGGACGACCCATTTCTCCTACGAGCAGTGCTTC
15	TRBV4-2	-	few	TRBJ1-5	CASSPSGVSNQPQHF	TGTGCCAGCAGCCCGTCGGGTGTCAGCAATCAGCCCCAGCATTTT
17	TRBV3-1	-	few	TRBJ1-3	CASSRARGGQGPNTIYF	TGTGCCAGCAGCCGAGCCCGCGGCGGGCAGGGGCCAAACACCATATATTTT
13	TRBV7-9	-	-	TRBJ2-7	CASSSQSSYERYF	TGTGCCAGCAGCTCCCAGTCCTCCTACGAGCGGTACTTC
15	TRBV12-3/TRBV12-4	TRBD1	many	TRBJ2-7	CASSERDRVWYEQYF	TGTGCCAGCAGTGAGCGGGACAGGGTTTGGTACGAGCAGTACTTC
14	TRBV7-7	-	many	TRBJ2-5	CASSLRLQEETQYF	TGTGCTAGCAGCTTAAGGTTACAGGAAGAGACCCAGTACTTC
15	TRBV19	TRBD1	-	TRBJ2-1	CASSIAGQGYNEQFF	TGTGCCAGTAGTATAGCCGGACAGGGGTACAATGAGCAGTTCTTC
13	TRBV29-1	-	many	TRBJ1-2	CSVARDGGTGYTF	TGCAGCGTTGCCCGGGACGGGGGGACTGGCTACACCTTC
15	TRBV7-2	-	many	TRBJ2-3	CASSAYDYSTDTQYF	TGTGCCAGCAGCGCATACGACTATAGCACAGATACGCAGTATTTT
13	TRBV29-1	TRBD1	few	TRBJ1-1	CSVSIRGQGEAFF	TGCAGCGTCTCAATTCGGGGACAGGGTGAAGCTTTCTTT
12	TRBV20-1	-	many	TRBJ2-5	CSASPSRETQYF	TGCAGTGCTAGCCCTTCCCGAGAGACCCAGTACTTC
14	TRBV20-1	-	-	TRBJ1-4	CSARARTSNEKLFF	TGCAGTGCTAGAGCTCGGACCAGTAATGAAAAACTGTTTTTT
14	TRBV7-2	TRBD2	many	TRBJ2-4	CASSLSGTKNIQYF	TGTGCCAGCAGCTTAAGCGGGACCAAAAACATTCAGTACTTC
15	TRBV12-3/TRBV12-4	TRBD1	many	TRBJ1-1	CASRARGRGGTEAFF	TGTGCCAGCAGGGCCAGGGGCAGGGGGGGGACTGAAGCTTTCTTT
12	TRBV29-1	-	few	TRBJ2-1	CSVTQGTNEQFF	TGCAGCGTTACACAGGGAACCAATGAGCAGTTCTTC
15	TRBV6-5	-	-	TRBJ2-1	CASSYGGRANNEQFF	TGTGCCAGCAGTTACGGTGGCAGAGCCAACAATGAGCAGTTCTTC
13	TRBV7-2	-	many	TRBJ2-7	CASSQGSLREQYF	TGTGCCAGCAGCCAAGGGAGCTTGAGGGAGCAGTACTTC
14	TRBV5-5	-	-	TRBJ1-6	CASSSGGSRSPLHF	TGTGCCAGCAGCAGCGGGGGGAGTAGGTCACCCCTCCACTTT
15	TRBV6-1	-	many	TRBJ2-1	CASRALRSSYNEQFF	TGTGCCAGCAGGGCGCTTCGAAGCTCCTACAATGAGCAGTTCTTC
17	TRBV7-9	-	few	TRBJ2-7	CASSLAMTKRGSYEQYF	TGTGCCAGCAGCTTAGCGATGACGAAAAGGGGCTCCTACGAGCAGTACTTC
15	TRBV24-1	-	few	TRBJ2-2	CATSDHQRDTGELFF	TGTGCCACCAGTGACCATCAGCGGGACACCGGGGAGCTGTTTTTT
14	TRBV28	-	many	TRBJ1-3	CASSLSSSGNTIYF	TGTGCCAGCAGTTTGAGTTCCTCTGGAAACACCATATATTTT
16	TRBV7-9	TRBD1	many	TRBJ2-7	CASSPGGHSTVYEQYF	TGTGCCAGCAGCCCAGGGGGTCACAGCACAGTCTACGAGCAGTACTTC
13	TRBV29-1	-	many	TRBJ1-1	CSVAGAVNTEAFF	TGCAGCGTCGCAGGGGCGGTGAACACTGAAGCTTTCTTT
17	TRBV5-1	TRBD2	many	TRBJ2-3	CASSPRLAGVKTDTQYF	TGCGCCAGCAGCCCTCGACTAGCGGGAGTGAAAACAGATACGCAGTATTTT
15	TRBV27	-	-	TRBJ2-4	CASRPVQGAQNIQYF	TGTGCCAGCAGGCCGGTCCAGGGAGCCCAAAACATTCAGTACTTC
16	TRBV18	-	few	TRBJ2-3	CASSHGTLPTTDTQYF	TGTGCCAGCTCACACGGGACCTTACCAACCACAGATACGCAGTATTTT
11	TRBV20-1	TRBD2	many	TRBJ2-1	CSANGGYEQFF	TGCAGTGCTAACGGGGGGTATGAGCAGTTCTTC
15	TRBV6-1	-	many	TRBJ2-1	CASSEVAGSGNEQFF	TGTGCCAGCAGTGAAGTCGCGGGGTCCGGCAATGAGCAGTTCTTC
18	TRBV6-1	-	-	TRBJ1-1	CASSTTFSRGKVNTEAFF	TGTGCCAGCAGTACCACGTTCTCCCGGGGAAAGGTGAACACTGAAGCTTTCTTT
11	TRBV7-9	TRBD1	many	TRBJ2-1	CASTDRGEQFF	TGTGCCAGCACCGACAGGGGTGAGCAGTTCTTC
15	TRBV6-2/TRBV6-3	TRBD2	-	TRBJ2-2	CASSYKRELGGELFF	TGTGCCAGCAGTTACAAGCGGGAGCTGGGCGGGGAGCTGTTTTTT